Listed below are T cell receptor beta chains from one sample, sequenced in a study of T cells in Graves' hyperthyroidism and ophthalmopathy. Each CDR3 protein is one row after TCRdb ran MiXCR on the multiplex PCR reads. The table shows 690,000 or so distinct CDR3 sequences, with 18% occurring only once. The material sequenced was blood. Receptor source: a woman aged 45-65 years with Graves' hyperthyroidism that later progressed to Graves' ophthalmopathy. Each CDR3 is given with its conserved first and last residue. The D gene is left open where the match is weak. Only part of the rows carry a size: once, few, many, or a class if the clone is expanded.

clone_size: NA
j_call: TRBJ2-1
cdr3_length: 16
v_call: TRBV5-1
d_call: TRBD1
cdr3_nt: TGCGCCAGCAGCTTGGCCGGCAGGACAGGATACAATGAGCAGTTCTTC
cdr3_aa: CASSLAGRTGYNEQFF

clone_size: many
j_call: TRBJ2-7
cdr3_length: 17
v_call: TRBV5-1
d_call: TRBD2
cdr3_nt: TGCGCCAGCAGCCCGCGACTAGCGGGGGGATCCAAGTGGGAGCAGTACTTC
cdr3_aa: CASSPRLAGGSKWEQYF

clone_size: many
j_call: TRBJ1-1
cdr3_length: 15
v_call: TRBV5-1
d_call: TRBD1
cdr3_nt: TGCGCCAGCGGGCGACAGGGTGACCTGAACACTGAAGCTTTCTTT
cdr3_aa: CASGRQGDLNTEAFF

clone_size: few
j_call: TRBJ2-3
cdr3_length: 14
v_call: TRBV4-1
d_call: NA
cdr3_nt: TGCGCCAGCAGCCCGGGACGGAGATTTGATACGCAGTATTTT
cdr3_aa: CASSPGRRFDTQYF

clone_size: many
j_call: TRBJ1-5
cdr3_length: 16
v_call: TRBV27
d_call: TRBD1
cdr3_nt: TGTGCCAGCAGTCAGTATGGGCAGGGGGTTTCTCAGCCCCAGCATTTT
cdr3_aa: CASSQYGQGVSQPQHF

clone_size: NA
j_call: TRBJ1-2
cdr3_length: 17
v_call: TRBV9
d_call: TRBD1
cdr3_nt: TGTGCCAGCAGCGTTGGGACAGGGGGCGCCCCCGGCTATGGCTACACCTTC
cdr3_aa: CASSVGTGGAPGYGYTF

clone_size: many
j_call: TRBJ2-7
cdr3_length: 17
v_call: TRBV6-5
d_call: TRBD2
cdr3_nt: TGTGCCAGCAGTTACGGGACTAGCGGGGAGAGCTCCTACGAGCAGTACTTC
cdr3_aa: CASSYGTSGESSYEQYF

clone_size: many
j_call: TRBJ2-3
cdr3_length: 18
v_call: TRBV2
d_call: TRBD2
cdr3_nt: TGTGCCAGCAGTCCGGACGGACTAGCGGGGGGGGACACAGATACGCAGTATTTT
cdr3_aa: CASSPDGLAGGDTDTQYF

clone_size: NA
j_call: TRBJ2-5
cdr3_length: 15
v_call: TRBV11-2
d_call: TRBD2
cdr3_nt: TGTGCCAGCAGCTTCGGCTTAGCGGGTCAAGAGACCCAGTACTTC
cdr3_aa: CASSFGLAGQETQYF

clone_size: many
j_call: TRBJ1-1
cdr3_length: 15
v_call: TRBV4-1
d_call: TRBD1
cdr3_nt: TGCGCCAGCAGCCAGATGGGACAGGGGGACACTGAAGCTTTCTTT
cdr3_aa: CASSQMGQGDTEAFF

clone_size: NA
j_call: TRBJ2-1
cdr3_length: 16
v_call: TRBV6-2/TRBV6-3
d_call: TRBD2
cdr3_nt: TGTGCCAGCAGTTACGAGGCGGGGGGCCCTAACAATGAGCAGTTCTTC
cdr3_aa: CASSYEAGGPNNEQFF

clone_size: many
j_call: TRBJ2-1
cdr3_length: 16
v_call: TRBV5-1
d_call: NA
cdr3_nt: TGCGCCAGCAGCTTAACAGGGCTCGGGCCCAGCAATGAGCAGTTCTTC
cdr3_aa: CASSLTGLGPSNEQFF

clone_size: few
j_call: TRBJ2-1
cdr3_length: 16
v_call: TRBV13
d_call: NA
cdr3_nt: TGTGCCAGCAGCTTGTTCTCCCGAGCCTTCTACAATGAGCAGTTCTTC
cdr3_aa: CASSLFSRAFYNEQFF

clone_size: few
j_call: TRBJ2-3
cdr3_length: 15
v_call: TRBV10-3
d_call: TRBD2
cdr3_nt: TGTGCCATCAGTGCGGCTAGCGGGGGCACAGATACGCAGTATTTT
cdr3_aa: CAISAASGGTDTQYF

clone_size: many
j_call: TRBJ1-2
cdr3_length: 16
v_call: TRBV7-2
d_call: NA
cdr3_nt: TGTGCCAGCAGCTTAGCCGGGGACTTTGTCCCCAATGGCTACACCTTC
cdr3_aa: CASSLAGDFVPNGYTF

clone_size: many
j_call: TRBJ2-7
cdr3_length: 15
v_call: TRBV27
d_call: TRBD1
cdr3_nt: TGTGCCAGCAGTTTAGACAGGGGGAGCTCCTACGAGCAGTACTTC
cdr3_aa: CASSLDRGSSYEQYF

clone_size: few
j_call: TRBJ1-1
cdr3_length: 11
v_call: TRBV3-1
d_call: NA
cdr3_nt: TGTGTCAGCAGCAGGAACACTGAAGCTTTCTTT
cdr3_aa: CVSSRNTEAFF

clone_size: NA
j_call: TRBJ2-2
cdr3_length: 15
v_call: TRBV20-1
d_call: TRBD2
cdr3_nt: TGCAGTGCTAGAGATCATCGGGGGGGCACCGGGGAGCTGTTTTTT
cdr3_aa: CSARDHRGGTGELFF

clone_size: few
j_call: TRBJ1-4
cdr3_length: 16
v_call: TRBV3-1
d_call: NA
cdr3_nt: TGTGCCAGCAGCCAACAAAGACGTGTCTTGGGTGAAAAACTGTTTTTT
cdr3_aa: CASSQQRRVLGEKLFF

clone_size: NA
j_call: TRBJ1-1
cdr3_length: 18
v_call: TRBV4-1
d_call: TRBD1
cdr3_nt: TGCGCCAGCAGCCAACAGCAGGGGACAGGGTATTTGAACACTGAAGCTTTCTTT
cdr3_aa: CASSQQQGTGYLNTEAFF

clone_size: NA
j_call: TRBJ1-3
cdr3_length: 17
v_call: TRBV7-9
d_call: NA
cdr3_nt: TGTGCCAGCAGCTCTTATGCCGGACAGATCTCTGGAAACACCATATATTTT
cdr3_aa: CASSSYAGQISGNTIYF

clone_size: many
j_call: TRBJ1-1
cdr3_length: 11
v_call: TRBV20-1
d_call: TRBD1
cdr3_nt: TGCAGTGCTAGTGGACAGGCTGAAGCTTTCTTT
cdr3_aa: CSASGQAEAFF

clone_size: many
j_call: TRBJ2-5
cdr3_length: 15
v_call: TRBV4-1
d_call: NA
cdr3_nt: TGCGCCAGCAGCCAACAGGTCGGGGTACAAGAGACCCAGTACTTC
cdr3_aa: CASSQQVGVQETQYF

clone_size: NA
j_call: TRBJ2-3
cdr3_length: 14
v_call: TRBV19
d_call: TRBD1
cdr3_nt: TGTGCCAGTAGTGTCGGGACAGGGGCAGATACGCAGTATTTT
cdr3_aa: CASSVGTGADTQYF

clone_size: many
j_call: TRBJ2-1
cdr3_length: 15
v_call: TRBV20-1
d_call: TRBD2
cdr3_nt: TGCAGTGCTAGACCGGGACTAGCGGAGGACAATGAGCAGTTCTTC
cdr3_aa: CSARPGLAEDNEQFF

clone_size: NA
j_call: TRBJ2-2
cdr3_length: 17
v_call: TRBV9
d_call: TRBD2
cdr3_nt: TGTGCCAGCAGCGCCGAGGGCGGGGGGGCCGCGACCGGGGAGCTGTTTTTT
cdr3_aa: CASSAEGGGAATGELFF

clone_size: many
j_call: TRBJ1-1
cdr3_length: 12
v_call: TRBV18
d_call: NA
cdr3_nt: TGTGCCAGCTCACCCAGGGCGGCTGAAGCTTTCTTT
cdr3_aa: CASSPRAAEAFF

clone_size: many
j_call: TRBJ2-5
cdr3_length: 15
v_call: TRBV3-1
d_call: NA
cdr3_nt: TGTGCCAGCAGCCAAGACGTTTGGCGGCAAGAGACCCAGTACTTC
cdr3_aa: CASSQDVWRQETQYF

clone_size: many
j_call: TRBJ2-7
cdr3_length: 13
v_call: TRBV6-5
d_call: NA
cdr3_nt: TGTGCCAGCAGTTACGGCCAGAACTACGAGCAGTACTTC
cdr3_aa: CASSYGQNYEQYF

clone_size: many
j_call: TRBJ2-1
cdr3_length: 16
v_call: TRBV5-1
d_call: TRBD2
cdr3_nt: TGCGCCAGCAGCTTGGCTAGCGGGGGGGCCCACAATGAGCAGTTCTTC
cdr3_aa: CASSLASGGAHNEQFF

clone_size: few
j_call: TRBJ2-3
cdr3_length: 14
v_call: TRBV24-1
d_call: TRBD2
cdr3_nt: TGTGCCACCCAAGTTAGCGGGGGGTGGGATACGCAGTATTTT
cdr3_aa: CATQVSGGWDTQYF

clone_size: few
j_call: TRBJ1-3
cdr3_length: 17
v_call: TRBV4-2
d_call: NA
cdr3_nt: TGTGCCAGCAGCCAAGAAGTTGCGGGGGCTTTCGGAAACACCATATATTTT
cdr3_aa: CASSQEVAGAFGNTIYF

clone_size: many
j_call: TRBJ2-5
cdr3_length: 14
v_call: TRBV6-1
d_call: NA
cdr3_nt: TGTGCCAGCAGATTAGGGCCCATACAAGAGACCCAGTACTTC
cdr3_aa: CASRLGPIQETQYF

clone_size: NA
j_call: TRBJ1-1
cdr3_length: 13
v_call: TRBV19
d_call: NA
cdr3_nt: TGTGCCAGTAGCCAGGGGAAGATCGCTGAAGCTTTCTTT
cdr3_aa: CASSQGKIAEAFF

clone_size: NA
j_call: TRBJ1-6
cdr3_length: 15
v_call: TRBV19
d_call: NA
cdr3_nt: TGTGCCAGTAGTTCCGAAGGTCTGATCAATTCACCCCTCCACTTT
cdr3_aa: CASSSEGLINSPLHF

clone_size: many
j_call: TRBJ1-5
cdr3_length: 14
v_call: TRBV20-1
d_call: NA
cdr3_nt: TGCAGTGCTAACAGGAAAGGTAGCAATCAGCCCCAGCATTTT
cdr3_aa: CSANRKGSNQPQHF

clone_size: many
j_call: TRBJ2-4
cdr3_length: 17
v_call: TRBV30
d_call: NA
cdr3_nt: TGTGCCTGGAGACCGGGACTGTTAGATCTAGCCAAAAACATTCAGTACTTC
cdr3_aa: CAWRPGLLDLAKNIQYF

clone_size: few
j_call: TRBJ1-2
cdr3_length: 18
v_call: TRBV7-3
d_call: TRBD1
cdr3_nt: TGTGCCAGCAGCTTAACAATTGGACAGGGGCGGTCTAACTATGGCTACACCTTC
cdr3_aa: CASSLTIGQGRSNYGYTF

clone_size: many
j_call: TRBJ2-7
cdr3_length: 15
v_call: TRBV3-1
d_call: NA
cdr3_nt: TGTGCCAGCAGCCAAGATCCGGGACATAACTACGAGCAGTACTTC
cdr3_aa: CASSQDPGHNYEQYF

clone_size: NA
j_call: TRBJ1-4
cdr3_length: 15
v_call: TRBV30
d_call: TRBD1
cdr3_nt: TGTGCCTGGAGTTACAGGGGTTTTTTTAATGAAAAACTGTTTTTT
cdr3_aa: CAWSYRGFFNEKLFF

clone_size: many
j_call: TRBJ1-2
cdr3_length: 14
v_call: TRBV30
d_call: TRBD1
cdr3_nt: TGTGCCTGGAGGGAGGACAGGGATAACTATGGCTACACCTTC
cdr3_aa: CAWREDRDNYGYTF

clone_size: few
j_call: TRBJ2-3
cdr3_length: 16
v_call: TRBV7-9
d_call: NA
cdr3_nt: TGTGCCAGCAGCTTAGCGATTAGAACCGGCACAGATACGCAGTATTTT
cdr3_aa: CASSLAIRTGTDTQYF